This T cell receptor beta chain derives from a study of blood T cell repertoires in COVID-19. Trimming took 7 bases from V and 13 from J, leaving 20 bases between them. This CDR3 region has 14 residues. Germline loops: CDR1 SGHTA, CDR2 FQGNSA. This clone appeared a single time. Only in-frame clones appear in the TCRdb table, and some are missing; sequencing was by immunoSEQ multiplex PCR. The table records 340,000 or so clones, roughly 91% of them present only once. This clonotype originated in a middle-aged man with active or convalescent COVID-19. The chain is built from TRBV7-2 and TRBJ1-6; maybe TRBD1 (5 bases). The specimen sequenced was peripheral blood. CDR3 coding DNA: TGTGCCAGCACCGGGGGGGTCAGCGTGTGGCCCCTCCACTTT. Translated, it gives CASTGGVSVWPLHF.